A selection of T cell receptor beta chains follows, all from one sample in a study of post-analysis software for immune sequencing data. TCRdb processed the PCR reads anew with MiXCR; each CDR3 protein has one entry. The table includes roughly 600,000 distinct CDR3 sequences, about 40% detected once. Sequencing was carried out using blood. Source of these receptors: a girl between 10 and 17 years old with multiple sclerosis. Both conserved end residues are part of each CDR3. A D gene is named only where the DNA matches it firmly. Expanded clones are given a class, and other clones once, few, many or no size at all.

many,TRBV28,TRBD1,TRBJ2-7,CASSPPGQGAYEQYF,TGTGCCAGCAGTCCGCCAGGACAGGGGGCCTACGAGCAGTACTTC
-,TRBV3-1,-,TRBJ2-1,CASSQETRFFNEQFF,TGTGCCAGCAGCCAAGAGACTAGATTTTTCAATGAGCAGTTCTTC
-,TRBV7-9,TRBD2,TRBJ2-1,CASSACSGLAGDEEQFF,TGTGCCAGCAGCGCCTGCTCGGGACTAGCGGGAGATGAAGAGCAGTTCTTC
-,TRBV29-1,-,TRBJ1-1,CSVEGGYTEAFF,TGCAGCGTTGAAGGGGGCTACACTGAAGCTTTCTTT
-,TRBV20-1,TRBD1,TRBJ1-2,CSASASGGNGYTF,TGCAGTGCTAGTGCGTCAGGGGGCAATGGCTACACCTTC
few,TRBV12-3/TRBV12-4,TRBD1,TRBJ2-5,CASSPRTGGLETQYF,TGTGCCAGCAGTCCGCGGACAGGGGGCTTGGAGACCCAGTACTTC
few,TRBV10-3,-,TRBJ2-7,CAISGSRAESEQYF,TGTGCCATCAGTGGGTCCAGGGCCGAGAGCGAGCAGTACTTC
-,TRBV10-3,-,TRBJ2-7,CAISEYPAVVIDYEQYF,TGTGCCATCAGTGAGTACCCGGCCGTCGTCATAGACTACGAGCAGTACTTC
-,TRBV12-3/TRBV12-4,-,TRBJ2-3,CASSPRDTRYF,TGTGCCAGCAGTCCTAGAGATACGCGGTATTTT
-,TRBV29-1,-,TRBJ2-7,CSVEKGVGGTYEQYF,TGCAGCGTTGAAAAAGGGGTAGGAGGGACCTACGAGCAGTACTTC